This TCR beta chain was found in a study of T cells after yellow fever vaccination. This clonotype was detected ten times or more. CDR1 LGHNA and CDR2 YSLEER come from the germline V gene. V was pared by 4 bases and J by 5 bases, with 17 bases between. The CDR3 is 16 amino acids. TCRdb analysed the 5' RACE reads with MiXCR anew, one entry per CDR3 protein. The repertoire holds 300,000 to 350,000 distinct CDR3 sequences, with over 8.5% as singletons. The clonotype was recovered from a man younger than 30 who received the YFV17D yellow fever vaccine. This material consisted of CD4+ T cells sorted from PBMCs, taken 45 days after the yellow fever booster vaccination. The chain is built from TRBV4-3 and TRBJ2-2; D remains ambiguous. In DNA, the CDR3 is TGCGCCAGCAGCCCCGTCCTCCTCTTGGGGACCGGGGAGCTGTTTTTT. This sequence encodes CASSPVLLLGTGELFF.